A selection of T cell receptor beta chains follows, all from one sample in a study of blood T cell repertoires in COVID-19. Here immunoSEQ multiplex PCR was the method, and the copy in TCRdb shows in-frame clones only, minus some. Here the sample spans 55,000 to 75,000 clones, about 86% being singletons. The sample consisted of peripheral blood. These receptors originate from a man aged 50 to 60 with acute or convalescent COVID-19. CDR3s include the opening cysteine and the closing phenylalanine or tryptophan. D genes are given only for firm matches. Clone size is given for some rows only: seen once, a few or many times, or a class if the clone is expanded.

d_call,j_call,clone_size,v_call,cdr3_aa,cdr3_nt
-,TRBJ1-2,-,TRBV28,CASSLGSNGANYGYTF,TGTGCCAGCAGTTTAGGCTCCAACGGGGCTAACTATGGCTACACCTTC
TRBD1,TRBJ1-4,-,TRBV29-1,CSVAGQTKLFF,TGCAGCGTTGCGGGACAGACGAAACTGTTTTTT
TRBD1,TRBJ1-1,-,TRBV29-1,CSVEGTGRNSFF,TGCAGCGTTGAGGGGACAGGGAGAAATTCTTTCTTT
-,TRBJ1-1,-,TRBV19,CASSHRGDPNTEAFF,TGTGCCAGTAGTCATCGGGGGGACCCGAACACTGAAGCTTTCTTT
-,TRBJ1-2,-,TRBV12-3/TRBV12-4,CASSSGQIRGYTF,TGTGCCAGCAGTTCCGGACAGATTCGCGGCTACACCTTC
TRBD1,TRBJ1-2,-,TRBV19,CASSWQGAGNGYTF,TGTGCCAGTAGTTGGCAGGGGGCGGGTAATGGCTACACCTTC
TRBD1,TRBJ1-5,-,TRBV19,CASSLLQGNQPQHF,TGTGCCAGTAGTCTTCTACAGGGGAATCAGCCCCAGCATTTT
TRBD1,TRBJ1-3,-,TRBV4-1,CASSQDRGQGVSGNTIYF,TGCGCCAGCAGCCAAGATCGGGGACAGGGGGTCTCTGGAAACACCATATATTTT
-,TRBJ1-2,-,TRBV30,CAWSLGGTTNYGYTF,TGTGCCTGGTCCTTAGGTGGGACAACCAACTATGGCTACACCTTC
-,TRBJ1-2,once,TRBV10-3,CAISESSGQPIRGYTF,TGTGCCATCAGTGAGTCCTCGGGACAACCAATTAGGGGCTACACCTTC
-,TRBJ2-7,few,TRBV4-2,CASSQAAGETYEQYF,TGTGCCAGCAGCCAAGCGGCAGGGGAAACCTACGAGCAGTACTTC
TRBD1,TRBJ1-3,-,TRBV13,CASSSDRAGNTIYF,TGTGCCAGCAGCTCCGACAGGGCTGGAAACACCATATATTTT
-,TRBJ1-2,few,TRBV19,CASTPRAGALNGYTF,TGTGCCAGTACTCCGAGGGCAGGGGCACTGAATGGCTACACCTTC
-,TRBJ2-7,-,TRBV19,CASSIVRSSYEQYF,TGTGCCAGTAGTATCGTTCGGAGCTCCTACGAGCAGTACTTC
TRBD2,TRBJ2-3,-,TRBV3-1/TRBV3-2,CASSPGLAGTDTQYF,TGTGCCAGCAGCCCCGGACTAGCGGGAACAGATACGCAGTATTTT
TRBD1,TRBJ1-5,few,TRBV2,CASSERQGPAGQPQHF,TGTGCCAGCAGTGAAAGACAGGGGCCCGCGGGTCAGCCCCAGCATTTT
-,TRBJ1-6,once,TRBV7-2,CASSLYAGRKNSPLHF,TGTGCCAGCAGCTTGTATGCGGGACGGAAGAATTCACCCCTCCACTTT
TRBD1,TRBJ2-7,-,TRBV11-1,CASRTGISYEQYF,TGTGCCAGCAGGACAGGGATCTCCTACGAGCAGTACTTC
-,TRBJ1-6,-,TRBV27,CASSSGSGSPLHF,TGTGCCAGCAGTTCAGGGTCGGGTTCACCCCTCCACTTT
-,TRBJ2-3,-,TRBV5-1,CASNPQSGDTQYF,TGCGCCAGCAATCCGCAGTCTGGAGATACGCAGTATTTT
-,TRBJ1-3,-,TRBV6-2/TRBV6-3,CASSRTAEMMTPIYF,TGTGCCAGCAGCCGGACAGCGGAAATGATGACCCCCATATATTTT
-,TRBJ1-6,-,TRBV30,CAWSPGRASPLHF,TGTGCCTGGAGTCCCGGCAGGGCTTCACCCCTCCACTTT
-,TRBJ2-1,-,TRBV11-2,CASSPLSSYNEQFF,TGTGCCAGCAGCCCACTTTCCTCCTACAATGAGCAGTTCTTC
TRBD1,TRBJ1-2,-,TRBV6-5,CASSRRTGGYTF,TGTGCCAGCAGTAGGCGGACAGGGGGCTACACCTTC
TRBD2,TRBJ2-5,-,TRBV5-1,CASSLRTSGEGTQYF,TGCGCCAGCAGCTTGAGGACCTCCGGGGAGGGGACCCAGTACTTC
TRBD1,TRBJ1-2,-,TRBV2,CASRGLDRVYGYTF,TGTGCCAGCAGGGGCCTCGACAGGGTCTATGGCTACACCTTC
TRBD1,TRBJ2-3,-,TRBV27,CASRASVNRAGQGIGDTQYF,TGTGCCAGCAGGGCTAGTGTCAATCGAGCGGGACAGGGGATAGGAGATACGCAGTATTTT